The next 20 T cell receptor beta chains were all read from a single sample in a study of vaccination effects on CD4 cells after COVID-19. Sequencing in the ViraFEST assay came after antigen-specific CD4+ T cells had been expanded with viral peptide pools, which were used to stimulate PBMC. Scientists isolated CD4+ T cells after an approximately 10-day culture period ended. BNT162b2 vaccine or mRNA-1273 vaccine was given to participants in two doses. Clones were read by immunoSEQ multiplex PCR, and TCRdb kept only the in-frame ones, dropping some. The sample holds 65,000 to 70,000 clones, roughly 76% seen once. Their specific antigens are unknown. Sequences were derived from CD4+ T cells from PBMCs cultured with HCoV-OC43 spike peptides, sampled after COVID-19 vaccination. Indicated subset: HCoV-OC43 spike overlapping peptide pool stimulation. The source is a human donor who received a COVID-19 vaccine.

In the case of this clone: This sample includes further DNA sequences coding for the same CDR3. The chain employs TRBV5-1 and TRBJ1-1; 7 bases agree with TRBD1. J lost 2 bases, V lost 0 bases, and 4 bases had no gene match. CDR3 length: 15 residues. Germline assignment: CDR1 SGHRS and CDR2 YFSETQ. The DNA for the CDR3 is TGCGCCAGCAGCTTGGCCGGGACAGCCAACACTGAAGCTTTCTTT. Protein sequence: CASSLAGTANTEAFF.

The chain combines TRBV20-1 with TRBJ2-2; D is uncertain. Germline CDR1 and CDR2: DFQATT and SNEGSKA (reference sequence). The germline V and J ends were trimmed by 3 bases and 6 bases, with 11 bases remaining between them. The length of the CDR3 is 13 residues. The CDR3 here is CSASGQSAGELFF. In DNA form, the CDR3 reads TGCAGTGCTAGTGGGCAGTCGGCCGGGGAGCTGTTTTTT.

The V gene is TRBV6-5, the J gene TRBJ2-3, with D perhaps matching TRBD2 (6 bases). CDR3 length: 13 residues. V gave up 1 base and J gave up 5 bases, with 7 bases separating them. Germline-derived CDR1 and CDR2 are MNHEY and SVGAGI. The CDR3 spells CASSYLGGDTQYF. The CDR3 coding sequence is TGTGCCAGCAGTTACTTGGGGGGAGATACGCAGTATTTT.

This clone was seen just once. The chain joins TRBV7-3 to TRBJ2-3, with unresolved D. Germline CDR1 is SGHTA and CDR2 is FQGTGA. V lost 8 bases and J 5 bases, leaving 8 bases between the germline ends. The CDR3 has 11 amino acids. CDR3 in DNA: TGTGCCAGCGGAACTGGAGATACGCAGTATTTT. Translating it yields CASGTGDTQYF. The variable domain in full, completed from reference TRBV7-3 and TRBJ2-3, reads GAGVSQTPSNKVTEKGKYVELRCDPISGHTALYWYRQSLGQGPEFLIYFQGTGAADDSGLPNDRFFAVRPEGSVSTLKIQRTERGDSAVYLCASGTGDTQYFGPGTRLTVL.

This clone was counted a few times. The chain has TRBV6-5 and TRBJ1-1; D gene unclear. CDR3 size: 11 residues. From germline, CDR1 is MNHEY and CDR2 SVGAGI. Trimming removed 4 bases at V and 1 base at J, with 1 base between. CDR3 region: CASSSNTEAFF. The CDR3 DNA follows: TGTGCCAGCAGTTCGAACACTGAAGCTTTCTTT.

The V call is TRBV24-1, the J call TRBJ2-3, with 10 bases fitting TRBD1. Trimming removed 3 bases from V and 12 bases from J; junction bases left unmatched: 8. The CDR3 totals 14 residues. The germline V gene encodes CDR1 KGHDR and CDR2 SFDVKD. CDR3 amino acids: CATSDRPDRGQQYF. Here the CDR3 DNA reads TGTGCCACCAGTGATCGACCAGACAGGGGGCAACAGTATTTT.

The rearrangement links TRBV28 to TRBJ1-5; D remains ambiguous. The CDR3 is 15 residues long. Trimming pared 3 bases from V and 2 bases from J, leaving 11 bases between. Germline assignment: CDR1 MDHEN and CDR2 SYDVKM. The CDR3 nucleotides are TGTGCCAGCAGTTTTCTTCTCGGTGGCAATCAGCCCCAGCATTTT. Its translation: CASSFLLGGNQPQHF.

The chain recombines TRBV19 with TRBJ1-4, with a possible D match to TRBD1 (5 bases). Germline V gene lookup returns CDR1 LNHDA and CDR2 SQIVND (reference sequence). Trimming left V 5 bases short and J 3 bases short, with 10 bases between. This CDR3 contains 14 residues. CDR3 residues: CASSLSGSNEKLFF. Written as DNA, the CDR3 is TGTGCCAGTAGTCTGTCAGGGTCTAATGAAAAACTGTTTTTT.

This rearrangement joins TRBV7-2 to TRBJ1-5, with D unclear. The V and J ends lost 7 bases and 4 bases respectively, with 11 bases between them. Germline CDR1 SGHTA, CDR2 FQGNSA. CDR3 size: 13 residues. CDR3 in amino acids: CASTPTGNQPQHF. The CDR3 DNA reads TGTGCCAGCACCCCTACGGGTAATCAGCCCCAGCATTTT.

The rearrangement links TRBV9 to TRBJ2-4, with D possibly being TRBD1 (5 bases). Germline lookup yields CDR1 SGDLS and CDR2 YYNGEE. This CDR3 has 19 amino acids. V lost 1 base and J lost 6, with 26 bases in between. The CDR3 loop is CASSVNMQGMLLRLNIQYF. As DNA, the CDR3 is TGTGCCAGCAGCGTAAATATGCAGGGTATGTTGTTAAGGTTAAACATTCAGTACTTC.

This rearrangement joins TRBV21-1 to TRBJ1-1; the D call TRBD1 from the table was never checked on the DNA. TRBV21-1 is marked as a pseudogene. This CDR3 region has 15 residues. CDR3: CASSPPGTGNTEAFF. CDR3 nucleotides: TGTGCCAGCAGCCCCCCCGGGACAGGGAACACTGAAGCTTTCTTT.

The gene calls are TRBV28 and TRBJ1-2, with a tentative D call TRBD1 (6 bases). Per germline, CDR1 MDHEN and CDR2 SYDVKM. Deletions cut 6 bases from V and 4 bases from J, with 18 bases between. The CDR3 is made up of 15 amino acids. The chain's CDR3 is CASRTRNRVPYGYTF. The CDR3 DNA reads TGTGCCAGCAGGACCCGCAACAGGGTTCCCTATGGCTACACCTTC.

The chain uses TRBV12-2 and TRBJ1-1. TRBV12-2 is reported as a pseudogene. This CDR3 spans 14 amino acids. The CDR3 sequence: CASRLVAVNTEAFF. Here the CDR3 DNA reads TGTGCAAGTCGCTTAGTCGCGGTGAACACTGAAGCTTTCTTT.

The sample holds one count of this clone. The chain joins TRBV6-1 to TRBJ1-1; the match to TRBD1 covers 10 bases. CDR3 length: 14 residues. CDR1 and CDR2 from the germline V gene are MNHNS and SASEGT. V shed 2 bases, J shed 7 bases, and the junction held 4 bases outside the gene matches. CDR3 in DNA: TGTGCCAGCAGTGAATATGGACAGGGGGGTGAAGCTTTCTTT. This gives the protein CASSEYGQGGEAFF.

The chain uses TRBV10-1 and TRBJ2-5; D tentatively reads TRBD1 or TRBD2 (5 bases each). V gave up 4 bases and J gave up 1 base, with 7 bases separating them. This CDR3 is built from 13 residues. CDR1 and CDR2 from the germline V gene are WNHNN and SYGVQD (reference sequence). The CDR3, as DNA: TGCGCCAGCAGTGGGGGACGCCAAGAGACCCAGTACTTC. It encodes CASSGGRQETQYF.

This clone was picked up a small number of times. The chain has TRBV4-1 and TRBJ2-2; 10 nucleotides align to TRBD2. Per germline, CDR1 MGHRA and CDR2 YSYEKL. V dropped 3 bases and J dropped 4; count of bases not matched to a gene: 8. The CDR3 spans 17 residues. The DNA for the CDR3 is TGCGCCAGCAGCCATTGGGGACTAGCGCGCGGCACCGGGGAGCTGTTTTTT. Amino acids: CASSHWGLARGTGELFF.

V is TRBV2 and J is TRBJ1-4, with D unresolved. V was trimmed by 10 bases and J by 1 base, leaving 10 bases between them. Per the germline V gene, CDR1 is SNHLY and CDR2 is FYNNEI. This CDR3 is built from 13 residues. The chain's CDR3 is CATKWVTNEKLFF. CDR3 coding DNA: TGTGCCACCAAATGGGTAACTAATGAAAAACTGTTTTTT.

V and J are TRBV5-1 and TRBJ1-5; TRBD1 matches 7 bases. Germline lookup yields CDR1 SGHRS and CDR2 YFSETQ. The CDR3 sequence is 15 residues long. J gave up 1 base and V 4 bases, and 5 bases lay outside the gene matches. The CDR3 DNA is TGCGCCAGCAGCAAAACAGGGGAAAGCAATCAGCCCCAGCATTTT. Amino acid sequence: CASSKTGESNQPQHF.

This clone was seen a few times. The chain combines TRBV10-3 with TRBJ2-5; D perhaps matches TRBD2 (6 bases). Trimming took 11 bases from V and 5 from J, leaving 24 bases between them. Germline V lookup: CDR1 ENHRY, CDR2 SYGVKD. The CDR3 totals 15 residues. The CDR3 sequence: CAVPQRASATETQYF. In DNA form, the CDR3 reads TGTGCCGTACCCCAAAGAGCTAGCGCAACGGAGACCCAGTACTTC.

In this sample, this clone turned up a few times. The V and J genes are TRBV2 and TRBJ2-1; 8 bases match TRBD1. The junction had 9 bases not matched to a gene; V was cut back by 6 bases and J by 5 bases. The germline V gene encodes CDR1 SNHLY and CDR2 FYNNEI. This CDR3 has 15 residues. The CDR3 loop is CASRRETGGHNEQFF. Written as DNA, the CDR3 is TGTGCCAGCAGGCGAGAAACAGGGGGACACAATGAGCAGTTCTTC.